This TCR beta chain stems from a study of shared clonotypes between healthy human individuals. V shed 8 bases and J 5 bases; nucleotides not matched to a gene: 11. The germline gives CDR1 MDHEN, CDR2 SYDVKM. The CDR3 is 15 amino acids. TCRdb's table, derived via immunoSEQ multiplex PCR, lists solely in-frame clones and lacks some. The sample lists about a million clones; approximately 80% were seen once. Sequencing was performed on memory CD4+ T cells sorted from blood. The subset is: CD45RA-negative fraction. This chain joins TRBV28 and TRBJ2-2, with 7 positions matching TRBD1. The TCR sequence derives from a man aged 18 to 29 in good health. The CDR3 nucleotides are TGTGCCAGCTACTACAGGGGAATAAGGACCGGGGAGCTGTTTTTT. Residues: CASYYRGIRTGELFF.